This T cell receptor (beta chain) was captured in a study of blood T cell repertoires in COVID-19. CDR3 size: 13 residues. The trim removed 4 bases at V and 4 bases at J, leaving 4 bases unmatched. Germline V gene lookup returns CDR1 GTSNPN and CDR2 SVGIG (reference sequence). The assay was immunoSEQ multiplex PCR, and TCRdb's table has in-frame clones only and misses some. Of roughly 360,000 clones in the sample, around four fifths were seen once. The sample comprised PBMCs or T cells enriched from blood (not recorded which). This receptor was obtained from a woman aged 45-60 years who had recovered from COVID-19. The chain employs TRBV30 and TRBJ1-1, with 9 bases that match TRBD1. The CDR3: CAWNQQGATEAFF. The CDR3 region has the DNA TGTGCCTGGAACCAACAGGGGGCCACTGAAGCTTTCTTT.